The present entry profiles one TCR beta chain with its context. Its antigen remains unknown. The CDR3 spans 14 residues. The V end was cut by 5 bases, the J end by 7 bases, with 18 bases between. The germline V gene has CDR1 SNHLY and CDR2 FYNNEI. These data come from a study of CD4 T cell repertoires in COVID-19. Findings and caveats of the study: Sharing of several most expanded SARS-CoV-2-reactive clonotypes across memory subsets suggested intraclonal diversification.

The data were produced by immunoSEQ multiplex PCR, yet TCRdb's version contains in-frame clones alone and is incomplete. This sample carries about 75,000 clones, about four fifths of them seen once, and the ten largest clones take about 0.58%. The input for sequencing was CD4+ T cells from peripheral blood, taken after recovery from COVID-19. This chain uses TRBV2 with TRBJ2-7; D call uncertain. This receptor was identified in a human donor who had COVID-19. The CDR3, as DNA: TGTGCCAGCAGTCTTTACGGGCCCACTGTGGAGCAGTACTTC. It codes for CASSLYGPTVEQYF.